The 17 T cell receptor beta chains in this list originate from one sample, sequenced in a study of blood T cell repertoires in COVID-19. The data were produced by immunoSEQ multiplex PCR, yet TCRdb's version contains in-frame clones alone and is incomplete. The top ten hold 4.8% of the sample, which has approximately 220,000 clones, about four fifths seen once. The material sequenced was PBMCs or T cells enriched from blood (not recorded which). These receptors were collected from a woman in her 50s who had been exposed to COVID-19.

The rearrangement uses TRBV7-7 and TRBJ2-5; the match to TRBD2 covers 8 bases. The CDR3 has 15 residues. The J segment lost 1 base and the V segment lost 5 bases, leaving 6 bases of the junction unmatched. Germline CDR1 SSHAT, CDR2 FNYEAQ (reference sequence). The CDR3 protein is CASSPGGAPQETQYF. CDR3 DNA: TGTGCCAGCAGCCCCGGGGGGGCCCCCCAAGAGACCCAGTACTTC.

This sequence joins TRBV30 and TRBJ1-1, with TRBD1 as a possible D gene (5 bases). The CDR3 spans 14 residues. Germline V gene sequence: CDR1 GTSNPN, CDR2 SVGIG (reference sequence). The ends were cut back, 0 bases at V and 10 bases at J, with 18 bases in the middle. For the CDR3, the DNA is TGTGCCTGGAGTGTCCGGCAGGGAATGCTCAGAGCTTTCTTT. Residues: CAWSVRQGMLRAFF.

This chain connects TRBV27 to TRBJ1-1, with D perhaps matching TRBD1 (5 bases). Trimming took off 0 bases at V and 11 bases at J, with 13 bases between the two ends. The CDR3 loop spans 13 amino acids. CDR1 and CDR2 from the germline V gene are MNHEY and SMNVEV (reference sequence). The CDR3 nucleotides are TGTGCCAGCAGTTTATCTGAACGGGGGAAGGCTTTCTTT. This codes for CASSLSERGKAFF.

The V gene is TRBV4-3, the J gene TRBJ2-6; no firm D call. Trimming removed 0 bases from V and 2 bases from J, with 8 bases in between. The germline V gene has CDR1 LGHNA and CDR2 YSLEER. The CDR3 length is 16 residues. This chain's CDR3 is CASSQEPGPGANVLTF. The CDR3 region has the DNA TGCGCCAGCAGCCAAGAGCCAGGTCCTGGGGCCAACGTCCTGACTTTC.

This clone showed up just once. The chain carries TRBV4-1 and TRBJ2-7; 9 bases map to TRBD1. With V trimmed by 2 bases and J by 5 bases, 10 bases remained unmatched. The length of the CDR3 is 16 residues. CDR1 is MGHRA, CDR2 YSYEKL, per germline. The CDR3 region is CASSQWPGQGADEQYF. DNA of the CDR3: TGCGCCAGCAGCCAATGGCCGGGACAGGGCGCCGACGAGCAGTACTTC.

The chain uses TRBV27 and TRBJ2-3, with 7 bases that match TRBD1. Trimming cost V 5 bases and J 6 bases; bases outside gene matches: 8. In germline, CDR1 is MNHEY, CDR2 SMNVEV (reference sequence). This CDR3 has 14 amino acids. The chain's CDR3 is CASSPETGLDTQYF. The DNA of the CDR3 is TGTGCCAGCAGTCCCGAGACAGGGTTGGATACGCAGTATTTT.

J is TRBJ2-7 and V is TRBV29-1; D is perhaps TRBD1 (6 bases). Germline CDR1 is SQVTM and CDR2 is ANQGSEA. The CDR3 covers 12 residues. V lost 5 bases, J lost 2 bases, and 10 bases lay in between. Here the CDR3 reads CSVSDSTYEQYF. The CDR3 DNA is TGCAGCGTTTCGGACAGTACCTACGAGCAGTACTTC.

The chain is built from TRBV19 and TRBJ1-1; D might be TRBD1 (5 bases). Trimming took off 2 bases at V and 9 bases at J, with 10 bases between the two ends. The CDR3 sequence is 12 residues long. Germline V gene lookup returns CDR1 LNHDA and CDR2 SQIVND (reference sequence). In DNA, the CDR3 is TGTGCCAGTAGTATATGGGGGGAGAAAGCTTTCTTT. Translation gives CASSIWGEKAFF.

This chain uses TRBV10-1 with TRBJ2-3; 7 positions match TRBD2. The junction had 2 bases not matched to a gene; V was cut back by 4 bases and J by 1 base. The germline V gene has CDR1 WNHNN and CDR2 SYGVQD (reference sequence). The CDR3 consists of 14 residues. CDR3 DNA: TGCGCCAGCAGTGTAAGCGGGGGCACAGATACGCAGTATTTT. This gives the protein CASSVSGGTDTQYF.

The V call is TRBV19, the J call TRBJ1-3; no reliable D call. Looked up from germline, CDR1 is LNHDA and CDR2 is SQIVND (reference sequence). CDR3 length equals 13 residues. Trimming removed 6 bases from V and 2 bases from J, with 8 bases in between. CDR3 sequence reads: CASSDLAGNTIYF. DNA of the CDR3: TGTGCCAGTAGCGACTTGGCTGGAAACACCATATATTTT.

This clone was counted between two and nine times. Other DNA sequences in this specimen translate into the identical CDR3. The chain carries TRBV7-3 and TRBJ2-5; 8 bases line up with TRBD2. The germline V gene has CDR1 SGHTA and CDR2 FQGTGA. V was clipped by 5 bases and J by 1 base; unmatched bases: 0. This CDR3 has 13 amino acids. CDR3: CASSRGGQETQYF. The CDR3 DNA reads as TGTGCCAGCAGCCGGGGGGGCCAAGAGACCCAGTACTTC.

The rearrangement links TRBV5-1 to TRBJ1-1; TRBD1 matches at 7 bases. This CDR3 has 14 amino acids. The V segment lost 1 base and the J segment 2 bases; nucleotides outside the gene matches: 2. CDR1 SGHRS and CDR2 YFSETQ come from the germline V gene. CDR3 sequence reads: CASSLSGGNTEAFF. As DNA, the CDR3 is TGCGCCAGCAGCTTGTCAGGGGGTAACACTGAAGCTTTCTTT.

This chain connects TRBV12-3 or TRBV12-4 to TRBJ2-3; D is possibly TRBD1 (6 bases). CDR3 length: 12 amino acids. Trimming shortened V by 4 bases and J by 7 bases, and 9 bases separated the two germline ends. The CDR3 protein is CASSSQGYTQYF. The CDR3 DNA reads as TGTGCCAGCAGTTCCCAGGGGTATACGCAGTATTTT.

The chain joins TRBV27 to TRBJ2-5, with no clear D. V gave up 4 bases and J gave up 5 bases, with 14 bases separating them. The CDR3 totals 14 residues. CDR1 is MNHEY and CDR2 is SMNVEV in the germline V gene (reference sequence). In DNA form, the CDR3 reads TGTGCCAGCAGTTCAGGCCTCAGCAGGGAGACCCAGTACTTC. Amino acids: CASSSGLSRETQYF.

The chain is built from TRBV21-1 and TRBJ1-4; the table calls TRBD1, which could not be checked here. TRBV21-1 is annotated as a pseudogene. This CDR3 has 16 amino acids. CDR3 sequence: CASSPGKATGSEKLFF. For the CDR3, the DNA is TGTGCCAGCAGCCCCGGCAAGGCTACAGGGAGTGAAAAACTGTTTTTT.

There are a few counts of this clone. The chain combines TRBV5-4 with TRBJ1-1, with D possibly being TRBD1 (5 bases). Germline CDR1 is SGHNT and CDR2 is YYREEE (reference sequence). Trimming cost V 4 bases and J 0 bases, with 13 bases left between them. The CDR3 runs 15 residues. The CDR3 is CASSDLTEMNTEAFF. CDR3 nucleotide sequence: TGTGCCAGCAGCGACCTGACAGAGATGAACACTGAAGCTTTCTTT.

This chain links TRBV3-1 (or the pseudogene TRBV3-2) with TRBJ2-7; D might be TRBD1 (8 bases). This CDR3 is 16 amino acids long. The V gene's germline CDR1 is LGHDT and CDR2 YNNKEL (reference sequence). The ends were cut back, 1 base at V and 3 bases at J, with 16 bases in the middle. The DNA for the CDR3 is TGTGCCAGCAGCCAAGTAGGAGCGGGACAGGTCTACGAGCAGTACTTC. Translation: CASSQVGAGQVYEQYF.